The T cell receptor beta chain under discussion was sequenced for a study of blood T cell repertoires in COVID-19. At the level of the study: COVID-19 samples collected from the United States, Italy and Spain covered acute and convalescent phases.

The CDR3 is made up of 12 amino acids. Trimming took off 6 bases at V and 3 bases at J, with 9 bases between the two ends. Germline lookup yields CDR1 MNHEY and CDR2 SMNVEV (reference sequence). Only in-frame clones appear in the TCRdb table, and some are missing; sequencing was by immunoSEQ multiplex PCR. The table lists around 140,000 clones, roughly 79% of them singletons. The TCR was taken from a woman in her fifties or sixties with acute or convalescent COVID-19. Source material: peripheral blood. The V call is TRBV27, the J call TRBJ2-7; D not certain. The CDR3 here is CASSDNNYEQYF. The CDR3 DNA reads TGTGCCAGCAGCGATAACAACTACGAGCAGTACTTC.